The TCR beta chain under discussion was sequenced for a study of blood T cell repertoires in COVID-19. In the study overall: The United States, Italy and Spain provided the acute and convalescent COVID-19 samples.

Only in-frame clones appear in the TCRdb table, and some are missing; sequencing was by immunoSEQ multiplex PCR. There are fewer than 350,000 clones in the sample; over 75% occur only once, and roughly 2.3% lies in the top ten. Sequenced input: PBMCs or T cells enriched from blood (not recorded which). The source of this sequence is a man younger than 45 who had recovered from COVID-19.

Here the CDR3 reads CASNHGGGAEPQHF. In nucleotides, the CDR3 is TGTGCCAGTAACCATGGAGGGGGCGCGGAGCCCCAGCATTTT. The genes are TRBV19 and TRBJ1-5; 7 bases are shared with TRBD1. V lost 7 bases and J lost 8; bases outside the gene matches: 11. The CDR3 spans 14 residues. Germline lookup yields CDR1 LNHDA and CDR2 SQIVND (reference sequence).